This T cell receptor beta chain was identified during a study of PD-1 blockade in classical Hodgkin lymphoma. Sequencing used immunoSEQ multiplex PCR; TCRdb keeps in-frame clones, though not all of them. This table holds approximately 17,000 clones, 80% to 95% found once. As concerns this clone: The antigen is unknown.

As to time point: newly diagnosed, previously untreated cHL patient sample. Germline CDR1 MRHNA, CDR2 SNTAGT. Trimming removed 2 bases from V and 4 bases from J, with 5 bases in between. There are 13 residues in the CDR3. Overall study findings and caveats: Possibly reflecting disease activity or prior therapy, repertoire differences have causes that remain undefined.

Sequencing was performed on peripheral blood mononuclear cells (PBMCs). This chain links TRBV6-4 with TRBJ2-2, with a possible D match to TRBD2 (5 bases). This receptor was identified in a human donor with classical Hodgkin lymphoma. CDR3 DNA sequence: TGTGCCAGCAGTGACGGGAGCACCGGGGAGCTGTTTTTT. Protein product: CASSDGSTGELFF.